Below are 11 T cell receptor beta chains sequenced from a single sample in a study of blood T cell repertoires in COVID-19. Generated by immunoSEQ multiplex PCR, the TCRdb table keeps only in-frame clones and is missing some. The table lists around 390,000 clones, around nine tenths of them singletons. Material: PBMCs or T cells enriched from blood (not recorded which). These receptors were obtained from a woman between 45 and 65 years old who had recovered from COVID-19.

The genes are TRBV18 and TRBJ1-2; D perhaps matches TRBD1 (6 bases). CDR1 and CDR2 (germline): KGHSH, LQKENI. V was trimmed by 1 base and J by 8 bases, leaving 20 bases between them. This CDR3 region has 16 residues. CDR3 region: CASSPRFGGESGGYTF. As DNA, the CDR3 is TGTGCCAGCTCACCACGATTTGGGGGCGAGTCCGGCGGCTACACCTTC.

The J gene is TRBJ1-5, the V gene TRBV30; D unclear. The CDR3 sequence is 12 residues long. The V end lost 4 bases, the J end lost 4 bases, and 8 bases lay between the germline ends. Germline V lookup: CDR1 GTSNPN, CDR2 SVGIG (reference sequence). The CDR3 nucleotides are TGTGCCTGGAACGGGATTAATCAGCCCCAGCATTTT. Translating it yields CAWNGINQPQHF.

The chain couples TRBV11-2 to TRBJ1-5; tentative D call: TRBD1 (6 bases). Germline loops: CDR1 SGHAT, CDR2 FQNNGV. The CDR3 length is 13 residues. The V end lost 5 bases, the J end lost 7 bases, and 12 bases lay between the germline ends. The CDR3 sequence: CASSPGERQPQHF. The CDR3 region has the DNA TGTGCCAGCAGCCCAGGGGAAAGACAGCCCCAGCATTTT.

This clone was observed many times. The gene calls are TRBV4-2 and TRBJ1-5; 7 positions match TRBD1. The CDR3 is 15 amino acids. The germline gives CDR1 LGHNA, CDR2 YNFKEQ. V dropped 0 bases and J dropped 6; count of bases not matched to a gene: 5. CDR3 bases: TGTGCCAGCAGCCAAGATTGGGACAGCCTTCAGCCCCAGCATTTT. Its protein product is CASSQDWDSLQPQHF.

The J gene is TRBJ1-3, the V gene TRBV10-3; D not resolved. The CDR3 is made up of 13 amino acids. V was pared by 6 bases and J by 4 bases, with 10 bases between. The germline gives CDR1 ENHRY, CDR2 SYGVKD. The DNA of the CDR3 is TGTGCCATCAGCCGGGGTTTCGGAAACACCATATATTTT. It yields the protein CAISRGFGNTIYF.

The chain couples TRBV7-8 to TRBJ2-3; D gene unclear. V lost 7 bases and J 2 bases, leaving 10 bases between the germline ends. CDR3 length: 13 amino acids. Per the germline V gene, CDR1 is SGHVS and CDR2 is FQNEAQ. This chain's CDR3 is CASTGLLTDTQYF. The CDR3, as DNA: TGTGCCAGCACCGGGTTACTCACAGATACGCAGTATTTT.

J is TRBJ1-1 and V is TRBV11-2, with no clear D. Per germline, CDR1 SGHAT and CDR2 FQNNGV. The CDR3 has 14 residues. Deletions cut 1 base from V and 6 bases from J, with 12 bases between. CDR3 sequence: CASSLVPNGPEAFF. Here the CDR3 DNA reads TGTGCCAGCAGCTTAGTACCAAATGGCCCTGAAGCTTTCTTT.

This CDR3 reads CASSRSGGATNTEAFF. The CDR3 DNA follows: TGTGCCAGCAGCCGCAGCGGGGGGGCGACGAACACTGAAGCTTTCTTT. The chain carries TRBV7-9 and TRBJ1-1; D possibly corresponds to TRBD1 (6 bases). The CDR3 loop spans 16 amino acids. Germline CDR1 and CDR2: SEHNR and FQNEAQ (reference sequence). The V end was cut by 5 bases, the J end by 1 base, with 17 bases between.

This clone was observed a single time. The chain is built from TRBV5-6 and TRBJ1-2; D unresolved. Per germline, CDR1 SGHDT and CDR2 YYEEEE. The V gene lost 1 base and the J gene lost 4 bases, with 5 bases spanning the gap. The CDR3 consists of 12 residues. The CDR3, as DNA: TGTGCCAGCAGCTTGCGGGGCTATGGCTACACCTTC. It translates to CASSLRGYGYTF. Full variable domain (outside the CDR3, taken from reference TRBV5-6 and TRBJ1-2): DAGVTQSPTHLIKTRGQQVTLRCSPKSGHDTVSWYQQALGQGPQFIFQYYEEEERQRGNFPDRFSGHQFPNYSSELNVNALLLGDSALYLCASSLRGYGYTFGSGTRLTVV.

As DNA, the CDR3 is TGTGCCACCAGTGATAGGAACAGGGATCGCTCCAAGCAGTACTTC. Protein: CATSDRNRDRSKQYF. This chain links TRBV24-1 with TRBJ2-7; a weak D match, TRBD1 (6 bases). Trimming shortened V by 3 bases and J by 8 bases, and 19 bases separated the two germline ends. The CDR3 is 15 residues long. Germline V gene sequence: CDR1 KGHDR, CDR2 SFDVKD.

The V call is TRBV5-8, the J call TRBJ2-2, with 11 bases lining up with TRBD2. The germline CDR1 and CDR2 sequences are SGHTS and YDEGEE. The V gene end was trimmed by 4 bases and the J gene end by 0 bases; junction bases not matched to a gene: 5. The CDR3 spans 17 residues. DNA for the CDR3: TGTGCCAGCAGCACTACTAGCGGGGGACCGAACACCGGGGAGCTGTTTTTT. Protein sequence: CASSTTSGGPNTGELFF.